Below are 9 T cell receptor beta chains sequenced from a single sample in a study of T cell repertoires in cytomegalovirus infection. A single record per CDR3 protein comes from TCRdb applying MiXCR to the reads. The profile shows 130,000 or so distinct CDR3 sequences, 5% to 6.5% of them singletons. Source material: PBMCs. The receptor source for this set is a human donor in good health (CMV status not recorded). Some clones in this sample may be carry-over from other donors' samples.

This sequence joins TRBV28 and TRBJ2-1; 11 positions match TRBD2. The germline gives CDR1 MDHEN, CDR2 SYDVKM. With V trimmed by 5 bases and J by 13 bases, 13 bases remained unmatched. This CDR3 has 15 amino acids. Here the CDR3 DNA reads TGTGCCAGCAGTCCGCAAGGTGGTAGCGGGGGGGGACAGTTCTTC. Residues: CASSPQGGSGGGQFF. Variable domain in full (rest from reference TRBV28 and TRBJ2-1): DVKVTQSSRYLVKRTGEKVFLECVQDMDHENMFWYRQDPGLGLRLIYFSYDVKMKEKGDIPEGYSVSREKKERFSLILESASTNQTSMYLCASSPQGGSGGGQFFGPGTRLTVL.

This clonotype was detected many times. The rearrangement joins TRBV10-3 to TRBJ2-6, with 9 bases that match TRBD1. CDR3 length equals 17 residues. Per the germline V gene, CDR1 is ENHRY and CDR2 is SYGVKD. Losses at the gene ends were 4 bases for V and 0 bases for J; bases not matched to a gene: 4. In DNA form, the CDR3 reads TGTGCCATCAGTGGATGGACAGGGGTCTCTGGGGCCAACGTCCTGACTTTC. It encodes CAISGWTGVSGANVLTF.

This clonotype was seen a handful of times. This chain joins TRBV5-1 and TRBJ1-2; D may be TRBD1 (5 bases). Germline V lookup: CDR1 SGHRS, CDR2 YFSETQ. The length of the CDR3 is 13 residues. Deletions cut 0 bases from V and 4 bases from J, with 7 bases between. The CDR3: CASSLGQPYGYTF. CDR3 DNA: TGCGCCAGCAGCTTGGGACAGCCCTATGGCTACACCTTC.

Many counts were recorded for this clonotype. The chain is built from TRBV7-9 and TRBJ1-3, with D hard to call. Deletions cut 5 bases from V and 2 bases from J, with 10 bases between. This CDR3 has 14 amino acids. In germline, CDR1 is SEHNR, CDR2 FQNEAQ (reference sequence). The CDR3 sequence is CASSPSSPGNTIYF. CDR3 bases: TGTGCCAGCAGCCCTTCCAGTCCTGGAAACACCATATATTTT.

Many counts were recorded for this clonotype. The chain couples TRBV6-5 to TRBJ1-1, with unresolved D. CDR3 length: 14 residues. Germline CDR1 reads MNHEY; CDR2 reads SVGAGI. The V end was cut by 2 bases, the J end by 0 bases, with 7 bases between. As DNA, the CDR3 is TGTGCCAGCAGTTACCCAGGACTGAACACTGAAGCTTTCTTT. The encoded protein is CASSYPGLNTEAFF.

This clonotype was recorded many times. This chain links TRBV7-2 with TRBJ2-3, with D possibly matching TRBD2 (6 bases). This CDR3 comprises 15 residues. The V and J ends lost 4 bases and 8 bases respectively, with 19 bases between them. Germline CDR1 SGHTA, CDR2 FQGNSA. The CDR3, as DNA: TGTGCCAGCAGCTCCCGGGACTCAGGAGTAGGTACGCAGTATTTT. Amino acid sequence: CASSSRDSGVGTQYF.

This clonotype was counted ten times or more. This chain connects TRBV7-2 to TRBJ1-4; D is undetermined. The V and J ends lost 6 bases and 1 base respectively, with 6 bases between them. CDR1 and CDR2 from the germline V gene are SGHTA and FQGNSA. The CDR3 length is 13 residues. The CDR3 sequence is CASRRRTNEKLFF. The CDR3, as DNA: TGTGCCAGCAGAAGAAGAACTAATGAAAAACTGTTTTTT.

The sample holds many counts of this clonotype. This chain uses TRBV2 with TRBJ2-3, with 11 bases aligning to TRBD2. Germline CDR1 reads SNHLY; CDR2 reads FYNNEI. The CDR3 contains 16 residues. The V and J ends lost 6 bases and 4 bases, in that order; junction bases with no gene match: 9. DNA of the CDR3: TGTGCCAGCAGGTCTCCCCGTAGCGGGGGGGCAGATACGCAGTATTTT. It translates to CASRSPRSGGADTQYF.

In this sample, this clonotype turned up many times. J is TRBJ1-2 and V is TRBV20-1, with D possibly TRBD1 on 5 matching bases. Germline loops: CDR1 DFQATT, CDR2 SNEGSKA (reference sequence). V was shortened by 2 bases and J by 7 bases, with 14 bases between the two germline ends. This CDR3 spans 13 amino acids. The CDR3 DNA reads TGCAGTGCTAGAAACAGGATCCCCCGTGGCTACACCTTC. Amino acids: CSARNRIPRGYTF.